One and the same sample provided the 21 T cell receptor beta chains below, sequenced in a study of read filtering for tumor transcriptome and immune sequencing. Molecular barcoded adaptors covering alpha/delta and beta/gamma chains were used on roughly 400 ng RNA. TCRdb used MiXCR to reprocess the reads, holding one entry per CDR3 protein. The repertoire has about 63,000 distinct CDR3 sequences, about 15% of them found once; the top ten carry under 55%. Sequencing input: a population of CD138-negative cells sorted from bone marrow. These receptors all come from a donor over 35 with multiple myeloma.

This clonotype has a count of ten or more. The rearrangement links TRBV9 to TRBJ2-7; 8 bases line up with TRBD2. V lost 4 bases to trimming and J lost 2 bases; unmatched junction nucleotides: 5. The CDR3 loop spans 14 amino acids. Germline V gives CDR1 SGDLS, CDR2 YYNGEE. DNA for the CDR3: TGTGCCAGCAGCCGAAGACTAGCGCCCTACGAGCAGTACTTC. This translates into CASSRRLAPYEQYF.

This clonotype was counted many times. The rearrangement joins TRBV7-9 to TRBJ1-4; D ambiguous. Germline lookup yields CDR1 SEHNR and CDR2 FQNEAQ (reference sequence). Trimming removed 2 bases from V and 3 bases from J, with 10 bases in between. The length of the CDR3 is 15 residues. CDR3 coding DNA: TGTGCCAGCAGCTTAAGGCAGGAACCTAATGAAAAACTGTTTTTT. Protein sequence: CASSLRQEPNEKLFF.

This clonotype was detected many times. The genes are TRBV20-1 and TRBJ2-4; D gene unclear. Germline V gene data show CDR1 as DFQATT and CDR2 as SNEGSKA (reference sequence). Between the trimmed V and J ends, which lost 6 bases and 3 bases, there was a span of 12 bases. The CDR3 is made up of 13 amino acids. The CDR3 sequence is CSASPASKNIQYF. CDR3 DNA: TGCAGTGCCTCCCCGGCTAGCAAAAACATTCAGTACTTC.

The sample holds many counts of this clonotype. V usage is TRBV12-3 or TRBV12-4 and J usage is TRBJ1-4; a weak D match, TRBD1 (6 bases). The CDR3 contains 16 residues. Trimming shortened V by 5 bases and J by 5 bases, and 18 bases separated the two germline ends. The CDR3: CASSTGTRRGNEKLFF. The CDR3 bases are TGTGCCAGCAGTACAGGGACACGGCGGGGGAATGAAAAACTGTTTTTT.

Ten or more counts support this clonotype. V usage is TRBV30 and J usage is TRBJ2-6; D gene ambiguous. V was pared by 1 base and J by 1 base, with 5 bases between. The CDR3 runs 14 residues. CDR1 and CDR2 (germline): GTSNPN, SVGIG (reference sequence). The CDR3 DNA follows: TGTGCCTGGAGTGGGATGTCTGGGGCCAACGTCCTGACTTTC. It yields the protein CAWSGMSGANVLTF.

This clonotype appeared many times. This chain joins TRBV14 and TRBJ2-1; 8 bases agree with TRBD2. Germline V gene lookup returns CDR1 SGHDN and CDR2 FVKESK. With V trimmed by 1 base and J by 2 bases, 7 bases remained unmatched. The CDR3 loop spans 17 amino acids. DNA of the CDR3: TGTGCCAGCAGCCAAGCCCGCGGGAGGCTACCCTACAATGAGCAGTTCTTC. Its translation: CASSQARGRLPYNEQFF.

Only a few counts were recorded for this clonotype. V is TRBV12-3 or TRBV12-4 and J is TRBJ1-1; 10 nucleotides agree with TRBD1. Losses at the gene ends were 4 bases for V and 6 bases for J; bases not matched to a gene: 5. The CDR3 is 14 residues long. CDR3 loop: CASSSGQGQAEAFF. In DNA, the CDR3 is TGTGCCAGCAGTTCGGGACAGGGGCAAGCTGAAGCTTTCTTT.

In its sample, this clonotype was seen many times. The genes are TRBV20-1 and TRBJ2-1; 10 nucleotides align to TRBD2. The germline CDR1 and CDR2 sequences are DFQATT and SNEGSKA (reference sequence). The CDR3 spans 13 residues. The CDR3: CLPGTSDHNEQFF. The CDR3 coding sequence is TGCCTTCCCGGGACTAGCGACCACAATGAGCAGTTCTTC.

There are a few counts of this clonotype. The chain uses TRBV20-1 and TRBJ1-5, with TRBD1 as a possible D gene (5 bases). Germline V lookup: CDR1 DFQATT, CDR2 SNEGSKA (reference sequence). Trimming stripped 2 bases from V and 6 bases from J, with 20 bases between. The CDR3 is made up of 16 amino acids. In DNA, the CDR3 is TGCAGTGCTAGACCCTGGGACGTCAGAGGGGCTCAGCCCCAGCATTTT. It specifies CSARPWDVRGAQPQHF.

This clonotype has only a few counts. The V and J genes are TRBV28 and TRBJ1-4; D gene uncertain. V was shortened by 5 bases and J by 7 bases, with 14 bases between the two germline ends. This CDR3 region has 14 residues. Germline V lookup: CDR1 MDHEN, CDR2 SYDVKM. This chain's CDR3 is CASSPGDTPEKLFF. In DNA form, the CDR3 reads TGTGCCAGCAGTCCAGGAGACACCCCTGAAAAACTGTTTTTT.

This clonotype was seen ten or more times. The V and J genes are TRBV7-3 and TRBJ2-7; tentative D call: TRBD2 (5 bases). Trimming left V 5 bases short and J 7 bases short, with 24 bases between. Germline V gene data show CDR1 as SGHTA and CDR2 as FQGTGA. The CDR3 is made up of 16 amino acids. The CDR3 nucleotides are TGTGCCAGCAGCCCAGTACGCAGCGGCTCAATGGGGGAGCAGTACTTC. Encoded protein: CASSPVRSGSMGEQYF.

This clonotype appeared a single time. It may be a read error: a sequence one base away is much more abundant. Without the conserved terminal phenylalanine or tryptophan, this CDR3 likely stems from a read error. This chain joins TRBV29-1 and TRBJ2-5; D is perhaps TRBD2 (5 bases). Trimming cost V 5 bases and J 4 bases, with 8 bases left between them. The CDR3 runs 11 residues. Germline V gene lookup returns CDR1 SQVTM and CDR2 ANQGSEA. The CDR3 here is CSVFRGETQYL. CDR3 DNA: TGCAGCGTTTTCCGGGGAGAGACCCAGTACCTC.

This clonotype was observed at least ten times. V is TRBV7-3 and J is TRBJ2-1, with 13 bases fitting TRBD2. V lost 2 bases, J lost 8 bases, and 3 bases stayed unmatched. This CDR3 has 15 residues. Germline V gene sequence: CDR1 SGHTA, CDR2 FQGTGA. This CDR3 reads CASSLGTSGNHEQFF. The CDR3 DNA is TGTGCCAGCAGCTTAGGGACTAGCGGGAACCATGAGCAGTTCTTC.

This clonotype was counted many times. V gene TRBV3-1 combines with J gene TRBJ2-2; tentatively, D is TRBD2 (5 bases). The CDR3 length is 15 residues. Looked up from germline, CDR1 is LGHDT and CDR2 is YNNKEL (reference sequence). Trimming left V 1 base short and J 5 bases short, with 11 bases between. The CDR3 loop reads CASSQGARETGELFF. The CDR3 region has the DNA TGTGCCAGCAGCCAAGGTGCTAGGGAGACCGGGGAGCTGTTTTTT.

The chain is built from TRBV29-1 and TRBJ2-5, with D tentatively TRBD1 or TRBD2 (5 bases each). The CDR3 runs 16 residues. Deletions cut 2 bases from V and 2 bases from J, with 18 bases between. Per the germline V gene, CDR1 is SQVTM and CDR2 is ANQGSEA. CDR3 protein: CSVEFRQGGRQETQYF. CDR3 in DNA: TGCAGCGTTGAATTTCGGCAGGGTGGGAGACAAGAGACCCAGTACTTC.

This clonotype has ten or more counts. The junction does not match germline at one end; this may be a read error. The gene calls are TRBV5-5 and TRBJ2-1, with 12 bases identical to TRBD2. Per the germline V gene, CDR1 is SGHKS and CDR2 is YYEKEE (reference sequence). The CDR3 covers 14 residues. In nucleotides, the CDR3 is TGTGCCAGCAGCCAAGGACTAGCGGGGAGGGCCAGCCCCTTC. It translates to CASSQGLAGRASPF.

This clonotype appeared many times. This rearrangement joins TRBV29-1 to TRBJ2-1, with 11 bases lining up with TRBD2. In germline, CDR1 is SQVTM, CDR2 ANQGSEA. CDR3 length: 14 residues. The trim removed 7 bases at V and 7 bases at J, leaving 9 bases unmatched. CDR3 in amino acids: CSGRLAGPSNEQFF. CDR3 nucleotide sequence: TGCAGCGGTCGACTAGCGGGGCCAAGTAATGAGCAGTTCTTC.

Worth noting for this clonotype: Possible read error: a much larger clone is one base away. The CDR3 DNA reads as TGTGCCAGCAGTTTTGTTGAAGACTGGAGCTCCTACAATGAGCAGTACTTC. Residues: CASSFVEDWSSYNEQYF. This chain uses TRBV28 with TRBJ2-1; the D is unclear. TRBJ2-7 explains the end of the DNA better; the J call may be wrong. Germline V gene data show CDR1 as MDHEN and CDR2 as SYDVKM. The CDR3 runs to 17 residues.

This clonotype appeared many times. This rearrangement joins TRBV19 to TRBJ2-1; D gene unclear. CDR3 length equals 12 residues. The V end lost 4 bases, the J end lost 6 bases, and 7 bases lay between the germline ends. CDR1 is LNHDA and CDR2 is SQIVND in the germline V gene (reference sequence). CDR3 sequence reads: CASSSWGNEQFF. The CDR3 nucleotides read TGTGCCAGTAGTAGCTGGGGCAATGAGCAGTTCTTC. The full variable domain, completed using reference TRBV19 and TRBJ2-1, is DGGITQSPKYLFRKEGQNVTLSCEQNLNHDAMYWYRQDPGQGLRLIYYSQIVNDFQKGDIAEGYSVSREKKESFPLTVTSAQKNPTAFYLCASSSWGNEQFFGPGTRLTVL.

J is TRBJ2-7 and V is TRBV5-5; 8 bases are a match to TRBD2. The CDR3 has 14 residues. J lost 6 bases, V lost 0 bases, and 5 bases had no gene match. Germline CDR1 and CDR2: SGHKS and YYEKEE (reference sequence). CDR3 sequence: CASSLAPGGVEQYF. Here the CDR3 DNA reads TGTGCCAGCAGCTTGGCCCCGGGGGGGGTCGAGCAGTACTTC.

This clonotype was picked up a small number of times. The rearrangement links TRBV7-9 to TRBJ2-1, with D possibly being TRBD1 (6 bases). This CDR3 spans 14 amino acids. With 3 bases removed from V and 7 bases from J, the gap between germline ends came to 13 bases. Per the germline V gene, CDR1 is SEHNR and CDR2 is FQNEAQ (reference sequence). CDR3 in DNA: TGTGCCAGCAGCTTCCGGGACACCAAAAATGAGCAGTTCTTC. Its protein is CASSFRDTKNEQFF.